By proportion, the clone carrying this T cell receptor (beta chain) is medium-sized. The antigen is unknown. The data belong to a study of spatial heterogeneity in lung cancer. Study observations and caveats: Tumor mutation count correlated with how many alpha and beta TCRs expanded intratumorally. Tumor T-cell coverage was an estimated 7% or so for alpha and roughly 12% for beta chains.

Single TCR cDNA molecules each had their own unique molecular identifier. Using its own MiXCR run on the 5' RACE reads, TCRdb lists one record per CDR3 protein. The sample carries 20,000 to 25,000 distinct CDR3 sequences, 15% recorded once. Documented time point: sample taken at primary tumor resection. Sequenced here: lung tumor tissue, sampled at surgery. The source is a female donor with early-stage non-small cell lung cancer.

The DNA for the CDR3 is TGTGCCAGCAGCTCCCAGGGAAGTAACACCGGGGAGCTGTTTTTT. Protein: CASSSQGSNTGELFF. The chain recombines TRBV7-2 with TRBJ2-2, with TRBD1 as a possible D gene (5 bases). With 4 bases removed from V and 2 bases from J, the gap between germline ends came to 11 bases. This CDR3 is 15 amino acids long. The germline V gene has CDR1 SGHTA and CDR2 FQGNSA.